This paragraph covers one T cell receptor (beta chain) sequence. The data derive from a study of T cell responses to AZD1222 COVID-19 vaccine. Second-dose recipients at about 4 or about 12 weeks were treated as one pooled group. TCRdb keeps only in-frame clones here, not all; method: immunoSEQ multiplex PCR. The table includes 70,000 to 100,000 clones, around 85% detected once. CDR3 length: 16 residues. Trimming took 7 bases from V and 1 from J; bases not matched to a gene: 10. Germline CDR1 reads SNHLY; CDR2 reads FYNNEI. The receptor was isolated from an adult who received the AZD1222 COVID-19 vaccine. Sequences were derived from peripheral blood, sampled 28 days after the second AZD1222 dose. This chain links TRBV2 with TRBJ1-5; 7 bases are shared with TRBD1. The CDR3 loop reads CASTLSETGSNQPQHF. DNA for the CDR3: TGTGCCAGCACCCTATCCGAGACAGGGAGCAATCAGCCCCAGCATTTT.